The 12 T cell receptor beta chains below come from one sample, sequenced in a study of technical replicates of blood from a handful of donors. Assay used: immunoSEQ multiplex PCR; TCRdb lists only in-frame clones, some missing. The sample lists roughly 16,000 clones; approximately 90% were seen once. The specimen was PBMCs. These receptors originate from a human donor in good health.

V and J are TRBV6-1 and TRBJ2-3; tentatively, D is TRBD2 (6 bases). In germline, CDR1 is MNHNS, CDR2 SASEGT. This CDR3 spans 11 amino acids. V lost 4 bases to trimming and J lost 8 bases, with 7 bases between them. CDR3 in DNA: TGTGCCAGCAGTGCGGGAGTTACGCAGTATTTT. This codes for CASSAGVTQYF.

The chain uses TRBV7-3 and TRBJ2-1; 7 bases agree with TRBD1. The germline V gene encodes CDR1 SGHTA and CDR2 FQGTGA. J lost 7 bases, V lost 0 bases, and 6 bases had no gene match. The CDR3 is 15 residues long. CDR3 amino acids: CASSLTAGGWNEQFF. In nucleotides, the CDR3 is TGTGCCAGCAGCTTAACGGCAGGGGGATGGAATGAGCAGTTCTTC.

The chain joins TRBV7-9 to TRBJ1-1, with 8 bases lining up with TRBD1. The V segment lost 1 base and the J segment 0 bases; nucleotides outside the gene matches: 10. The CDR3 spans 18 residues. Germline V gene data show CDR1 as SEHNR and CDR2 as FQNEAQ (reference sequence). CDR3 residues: CASSLGRTGTLVNTEAFF. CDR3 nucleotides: TGTGCCAGCAGCTTAGGGAGGACAGGGACCCTGGTGAACACTGAAGCTTTCTTT.

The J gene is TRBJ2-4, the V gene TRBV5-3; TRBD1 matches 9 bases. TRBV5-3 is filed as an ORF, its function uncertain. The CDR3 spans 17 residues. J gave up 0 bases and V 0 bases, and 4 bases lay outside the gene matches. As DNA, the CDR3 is TGTGCCAGAAGCTTGGCAAACAGGGGGCTAGCCAAAAACATTCAGTACTTC. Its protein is CARSLANRGLAKNIQYF.

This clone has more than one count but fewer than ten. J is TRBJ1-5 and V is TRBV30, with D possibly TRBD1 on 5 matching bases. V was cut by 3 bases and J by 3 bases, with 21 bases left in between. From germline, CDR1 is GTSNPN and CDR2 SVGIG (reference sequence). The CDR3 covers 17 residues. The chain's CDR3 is CAWRKPARVMNNQPQHF. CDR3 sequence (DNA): TGTGCCTGGAGAAAGCCGGCCAGGGTGATGAACAATCAGCCCCAGCATTTT.

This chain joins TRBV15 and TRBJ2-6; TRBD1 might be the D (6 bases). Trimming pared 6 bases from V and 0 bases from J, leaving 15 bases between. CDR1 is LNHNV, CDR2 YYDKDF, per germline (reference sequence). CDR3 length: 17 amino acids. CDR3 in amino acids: CATSLPGTSSGANVLTF. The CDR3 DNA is TGTGCCACCAGTCTTCCCGGGACAAGCTCTGGGGCCAACGTCCTGACTTTC.

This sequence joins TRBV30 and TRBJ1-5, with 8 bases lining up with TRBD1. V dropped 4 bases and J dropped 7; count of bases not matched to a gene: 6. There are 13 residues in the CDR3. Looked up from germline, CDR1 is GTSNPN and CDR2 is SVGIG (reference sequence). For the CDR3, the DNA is TGTGCCTGGACCAGGGGGCCAGGACAGCCCCAGCATTTT. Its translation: CAWTRGPGQPQHF.

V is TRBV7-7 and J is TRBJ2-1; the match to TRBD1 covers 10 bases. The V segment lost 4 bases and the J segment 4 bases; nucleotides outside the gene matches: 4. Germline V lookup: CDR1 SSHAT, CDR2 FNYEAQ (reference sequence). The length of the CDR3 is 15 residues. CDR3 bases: TGTGCCAGCAGCTCCGGGACAGGGGAGTACAATGAGCAGTTCTTC. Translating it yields CASSSGTGEYNEQFF.

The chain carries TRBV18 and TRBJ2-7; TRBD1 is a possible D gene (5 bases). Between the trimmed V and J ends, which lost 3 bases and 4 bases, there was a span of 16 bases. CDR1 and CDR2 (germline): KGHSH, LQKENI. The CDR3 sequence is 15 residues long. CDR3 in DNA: TGTGCCAGCTCACCTATGGCAGGGATAAGGTACGAGCAGTACTTC. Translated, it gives CASSPMAGIRYEQYF. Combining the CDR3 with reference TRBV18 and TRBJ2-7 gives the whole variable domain NAGVMQNPRHLVRRRGQEARLRCSPMKGHSHVYWYRQLPEEGLKFMVYLQKENIIDESGMPKERFSAEFPKEGPSILRIQQVVRGDSAAYFCASSPMAGIRYEQYFGPGTRLTVT.

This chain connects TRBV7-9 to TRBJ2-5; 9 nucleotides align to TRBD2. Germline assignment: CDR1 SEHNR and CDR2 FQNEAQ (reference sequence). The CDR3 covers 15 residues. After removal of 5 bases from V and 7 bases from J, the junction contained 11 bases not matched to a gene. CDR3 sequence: CASSPSSGAAGTQYF. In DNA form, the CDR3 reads TGTGCCAGCAGCCCCTCTAGCGGGGCCGCGGGGACCCAGTACTTC. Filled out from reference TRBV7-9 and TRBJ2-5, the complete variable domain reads DTGVSQNPRHKITKRGQNVTFRCDPISEHNRLYWYRQTLGQGPEFLTYFQNEAQLEKSRLLSDRFSAERPKGSFSTLEIQRTEQGDSAMYLCASSPSSGAAGTQYFGPGTRLLVL.

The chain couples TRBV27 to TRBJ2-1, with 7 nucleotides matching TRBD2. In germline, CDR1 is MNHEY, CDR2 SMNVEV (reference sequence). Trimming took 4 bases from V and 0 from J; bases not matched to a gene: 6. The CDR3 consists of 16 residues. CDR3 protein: CASSSLRTSSYNEQFF. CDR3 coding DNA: TGTGCCAGCAGTTCGCTCCGGACTAGCTCCTACAATGAGCAGTTCTTC.

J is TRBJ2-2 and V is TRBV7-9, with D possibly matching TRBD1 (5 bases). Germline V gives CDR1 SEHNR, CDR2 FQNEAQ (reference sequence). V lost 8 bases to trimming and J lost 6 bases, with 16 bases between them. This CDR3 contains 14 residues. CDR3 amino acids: CASGPRQWAGELFF. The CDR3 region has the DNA TGTGCCAGCGGGCCCCGACAGTGGGCCGGGGAGCTGTTTTTT.